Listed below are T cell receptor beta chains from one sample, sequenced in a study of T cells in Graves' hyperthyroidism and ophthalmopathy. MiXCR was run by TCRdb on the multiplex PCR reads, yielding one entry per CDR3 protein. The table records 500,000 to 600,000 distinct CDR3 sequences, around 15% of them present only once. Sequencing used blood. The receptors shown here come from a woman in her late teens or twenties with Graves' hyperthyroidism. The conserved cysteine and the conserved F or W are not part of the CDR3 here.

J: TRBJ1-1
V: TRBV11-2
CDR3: ASSLDREAF

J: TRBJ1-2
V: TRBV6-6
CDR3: ASSYSNRRGINYGYT

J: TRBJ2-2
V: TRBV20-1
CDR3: SARGSGGTGELF

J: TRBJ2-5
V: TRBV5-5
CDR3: ASSFREQGFGETQY

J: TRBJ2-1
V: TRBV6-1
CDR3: ASSYLSKQLRNDNEQF

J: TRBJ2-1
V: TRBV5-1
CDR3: ASSLDSGRSF

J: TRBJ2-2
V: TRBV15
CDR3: ATGRLAGPGELF

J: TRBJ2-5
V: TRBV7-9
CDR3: ASSPPGREETQY

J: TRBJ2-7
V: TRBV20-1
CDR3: SASPTLDRSSYEHY

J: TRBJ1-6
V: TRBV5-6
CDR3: ASSLGAARGDSPLH

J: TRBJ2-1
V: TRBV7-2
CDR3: ATEGAGAYNEQF

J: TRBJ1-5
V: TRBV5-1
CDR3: ASSPGTGHQPQH

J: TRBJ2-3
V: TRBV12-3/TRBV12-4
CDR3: ASSQEWSRGGDTQY

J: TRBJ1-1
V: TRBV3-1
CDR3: ANSQDQVSEAF

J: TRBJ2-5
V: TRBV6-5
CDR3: ASSWDRWGETQY

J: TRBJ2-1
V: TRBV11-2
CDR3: ASSLGWRVGDEQF

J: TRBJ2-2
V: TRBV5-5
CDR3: ASSFLAGVFAGELF

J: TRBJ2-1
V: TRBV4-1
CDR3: ASSQEGSGNEQF

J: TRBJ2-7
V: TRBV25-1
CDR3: ASRRGVSYEQY

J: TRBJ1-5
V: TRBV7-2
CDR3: ASSVHRGDNQPQH

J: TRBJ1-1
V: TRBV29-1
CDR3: SVERQINTEAF

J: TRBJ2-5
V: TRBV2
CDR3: ASTRRRGEETQY

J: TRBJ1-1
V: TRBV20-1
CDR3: SAPSGAEVTEAF

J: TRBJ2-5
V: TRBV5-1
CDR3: ASSLAPGAQETQY

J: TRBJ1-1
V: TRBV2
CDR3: ASSVSGREGDTEAF

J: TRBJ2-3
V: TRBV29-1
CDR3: SGGLAGGPSDTQY

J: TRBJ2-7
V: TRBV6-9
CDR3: ASSSGQGTSYEQY

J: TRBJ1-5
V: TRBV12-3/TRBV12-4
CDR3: ASSLTDRGRQPQH

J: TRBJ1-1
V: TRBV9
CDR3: ASSVGGAGTEAF

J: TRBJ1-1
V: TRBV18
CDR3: ASSLSSRVTEAF